The text below deals with one T cell receptor beta chain. Its antigen is not yet known. There are no base qualities to consult, and no much larger clone falls within one base. The data stem from a study of T cell changes during pregnancy in multiple sclerosis (dated by TCRdb to 2018 to 2020). For the study in its entirety: In women with multiple sclerosis, the researchers looked at how the T cell repertoire shifted as pregnancy progressed.

Library prep was done by the immunoSEQ multiplex PCR assay. TCRdb mirrors the immuneACCESS table, restricted to in-frame sequences. Some clones are absent from its copies; in checked studies, under half trace to an unresolved V gene, and the reason for the others is unknown. The sample table holds tens of thousands of clones, of which about 88% were seen once. Around 1.2% of the sample comes from the top ten. The TCR sequence derives from a female donor with multiple sclerosis, enrolled in a pregnancy study. The sequenced sample was CD4+ T cells from peripheral blood mononuclear cells, obtained in the second trimester of pregnancy.

The CDR3 region reads CASSRPGQGVEKLFF. The bases read TGCGCCAGCAGCAGACCGGGACAGGGTGTGGAAAAACTGTTTTTT. The rearrangement joined TRBV5-1 to TRBJ1-4; the junction holds 9 bases that match TRBD1. Germline trimming amounts to 4 bases on V and 8 bases on J, with 9 as the count of junction bases outside the gene matches. The CDR1 and CDR2 encoded by the germline V gene are SGHRS and YFSETQ. From cysteine to phenylalanine, the CDR3 is 15 amino acids long. Here the CDR3 DNA is all that survives: 45 bases in frame from base 1.